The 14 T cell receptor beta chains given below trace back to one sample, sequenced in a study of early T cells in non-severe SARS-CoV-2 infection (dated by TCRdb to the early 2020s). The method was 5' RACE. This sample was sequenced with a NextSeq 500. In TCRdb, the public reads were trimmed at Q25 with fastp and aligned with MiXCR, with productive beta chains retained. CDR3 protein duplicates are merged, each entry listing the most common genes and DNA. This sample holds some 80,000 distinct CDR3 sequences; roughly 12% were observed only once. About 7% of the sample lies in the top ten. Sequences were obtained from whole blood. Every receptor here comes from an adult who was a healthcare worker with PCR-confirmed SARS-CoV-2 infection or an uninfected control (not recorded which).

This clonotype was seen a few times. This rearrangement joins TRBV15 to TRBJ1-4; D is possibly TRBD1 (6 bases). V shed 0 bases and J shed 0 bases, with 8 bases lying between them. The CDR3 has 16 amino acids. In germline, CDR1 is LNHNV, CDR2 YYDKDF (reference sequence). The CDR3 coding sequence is TGTGCCACCAGCAGAGAAGGGGGAGCAACTAATGAAAAACTGTTTTTT. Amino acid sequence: CATSREGGATNEKLFF.

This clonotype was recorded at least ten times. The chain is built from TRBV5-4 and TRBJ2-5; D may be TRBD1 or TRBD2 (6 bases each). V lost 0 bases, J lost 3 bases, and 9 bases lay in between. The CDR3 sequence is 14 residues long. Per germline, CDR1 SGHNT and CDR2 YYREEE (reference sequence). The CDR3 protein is CASSLGGAEETQYF. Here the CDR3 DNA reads TGTGCCAGCAGCTTGGGGGGGGCGGAAGAGACCCAGTACTTC.

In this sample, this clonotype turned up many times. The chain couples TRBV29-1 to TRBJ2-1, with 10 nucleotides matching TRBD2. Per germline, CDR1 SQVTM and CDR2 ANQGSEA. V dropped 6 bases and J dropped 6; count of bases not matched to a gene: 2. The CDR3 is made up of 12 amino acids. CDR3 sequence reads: CSVLAGANEQFF. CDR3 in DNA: TGCAGCGTCCTAGCGGGAGCCAATGAGCAGTTCTTC.

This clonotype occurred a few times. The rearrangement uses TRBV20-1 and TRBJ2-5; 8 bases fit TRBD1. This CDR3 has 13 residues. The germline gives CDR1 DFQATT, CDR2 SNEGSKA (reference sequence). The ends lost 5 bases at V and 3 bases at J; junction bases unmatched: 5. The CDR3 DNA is TGCAGTGCTGCCCAGGGGGCAAAAGAGACCCAGTACTTC. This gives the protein CSAAQGAKETQYF.

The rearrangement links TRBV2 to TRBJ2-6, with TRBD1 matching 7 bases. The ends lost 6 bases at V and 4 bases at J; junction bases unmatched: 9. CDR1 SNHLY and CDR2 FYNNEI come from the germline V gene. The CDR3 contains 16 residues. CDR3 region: CASRLRQGTGANVLTF. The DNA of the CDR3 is TGTGCCAGCAGGTTACGACAGGGTACCGGGGCCAACGTCCTGACTTTC. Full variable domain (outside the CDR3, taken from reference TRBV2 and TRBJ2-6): EPEVTQTPSHQVTQMGQEVILRCVPISNHLYFYWYRQILGQKVEFLVSFYNNEISEKSEIFDDQFSVERPDGSNFTLKIRSTKLEDSAMYFCASRLRQGTGANVLTFGAGSRLTVL.

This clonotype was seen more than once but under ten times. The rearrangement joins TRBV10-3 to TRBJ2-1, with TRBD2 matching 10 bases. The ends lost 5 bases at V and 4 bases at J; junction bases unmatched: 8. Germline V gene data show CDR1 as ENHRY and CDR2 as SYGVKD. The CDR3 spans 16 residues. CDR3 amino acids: CAISIPPGLAYNEQFF. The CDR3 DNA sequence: TGTGCCATCAGTATTCCCCCGGGACTAGCGTACAATGAGCAGTTCTTC.

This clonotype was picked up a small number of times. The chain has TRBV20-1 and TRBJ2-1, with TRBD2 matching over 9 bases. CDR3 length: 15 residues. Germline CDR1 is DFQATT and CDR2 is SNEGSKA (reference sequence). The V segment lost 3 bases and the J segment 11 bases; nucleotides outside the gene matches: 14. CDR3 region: CSASGGRSGRPQQFF. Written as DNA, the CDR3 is TGCAGTGCTAGCGGGGGCCGTAGCGGGAGACCCCAGCAGTTCTTC.

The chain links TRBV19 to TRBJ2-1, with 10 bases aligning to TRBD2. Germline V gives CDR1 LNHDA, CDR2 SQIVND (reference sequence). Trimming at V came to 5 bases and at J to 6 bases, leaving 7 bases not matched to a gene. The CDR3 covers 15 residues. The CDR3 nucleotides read TGTGCCAGTAGTCCGCAGCGGGAGGGCCGCAATGAGCAGTTCTTC. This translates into CASSPQREGRNEQFF.

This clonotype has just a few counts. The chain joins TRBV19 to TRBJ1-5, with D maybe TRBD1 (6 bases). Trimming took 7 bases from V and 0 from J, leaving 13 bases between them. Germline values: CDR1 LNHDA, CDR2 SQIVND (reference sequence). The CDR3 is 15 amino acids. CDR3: CASTRQEYSNQPQHF. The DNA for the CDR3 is TGTGCCAGTACCCGACAGGAGTATAGCAATCAGCCCCAGCATTTT.

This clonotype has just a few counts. As DNA, the CDR3 is TGTGCCAGCAGCCCGGGCCACACAGATACGCAGTATTTT. Amino acid sequence: CASSPGHTDTQYF. J is TRBJ2-3 and V is TRBV5-6; D gene uncertain. CDR1 is SGHDT, CDR2 YYEEEE, per germline. Deletions cut 4 bases from V and 2 bases from J, with 8 bases between. CDR3 size: 13 residues.

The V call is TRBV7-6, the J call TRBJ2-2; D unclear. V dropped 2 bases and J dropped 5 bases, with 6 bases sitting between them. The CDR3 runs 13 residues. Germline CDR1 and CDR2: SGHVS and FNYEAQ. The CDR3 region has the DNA TGTGCCAGCAGCTTACTCCGGACCGGGGAGCTGTTTTTT. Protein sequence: CASSLLRTGELFF.

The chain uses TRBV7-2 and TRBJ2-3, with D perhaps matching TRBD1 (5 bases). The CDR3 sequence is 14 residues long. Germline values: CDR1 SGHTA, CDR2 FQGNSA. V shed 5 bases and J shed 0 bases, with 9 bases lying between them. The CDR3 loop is CASSKDTSTDTQYF. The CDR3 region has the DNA TGTGCCAGCAGCAAGGACACTAGCACAGATACGCAGTATTTT. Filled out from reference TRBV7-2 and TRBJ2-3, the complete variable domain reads GAGVSQSPSNKVTEKGKDVELRCDPISGHTALYWYRQSLGQGLEFLIYFQGNSAPDKSGLPSDRFSAERTGGSVSTLTIQRTQQEDSAVYLCASSKDTSTDTQYFGPGTRLTVL.

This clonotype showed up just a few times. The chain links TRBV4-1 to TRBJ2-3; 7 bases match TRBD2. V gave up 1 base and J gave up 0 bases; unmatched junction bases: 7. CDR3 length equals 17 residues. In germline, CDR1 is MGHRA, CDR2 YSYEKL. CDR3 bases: TGCGCCAGCAGCCAAGGCTCGAGCGGGGCTAGCACAGATACGCAGTATTTT. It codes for CASSQGSSGASTDTQYF.

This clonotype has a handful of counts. CDR3 protein: CASSFDQGSGELFF. The CDR3 region has the DNA TGTGCCAGCAGTTTTGACCAGGGGAGCGGGGAGCTGTTTTTT. The rearrangement joins TRBV6-1 to TRBJ2-2, with a possible D match to TRBD1 (6 bases). The germline V gene encodes CDR1 MNHNS and CDR2 SASEGT. The germline V and J ends were trimmed by 5 bases and 7 bases, with 14 bases remaining between them. This CDR3 is built from 14 residues.